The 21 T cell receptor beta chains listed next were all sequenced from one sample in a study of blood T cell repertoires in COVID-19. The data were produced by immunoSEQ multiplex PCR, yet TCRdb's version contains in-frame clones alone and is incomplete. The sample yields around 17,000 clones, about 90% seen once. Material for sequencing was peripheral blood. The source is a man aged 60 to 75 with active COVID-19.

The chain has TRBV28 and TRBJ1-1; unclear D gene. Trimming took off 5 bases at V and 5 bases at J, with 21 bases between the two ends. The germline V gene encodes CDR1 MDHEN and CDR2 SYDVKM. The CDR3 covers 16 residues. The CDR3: CASSPLPRGWKTEAFF. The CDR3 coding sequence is TGTGCCAGCAGTCCTCTCCCTCGGGGATGGAAAACTGAAGCTTTCTTT.

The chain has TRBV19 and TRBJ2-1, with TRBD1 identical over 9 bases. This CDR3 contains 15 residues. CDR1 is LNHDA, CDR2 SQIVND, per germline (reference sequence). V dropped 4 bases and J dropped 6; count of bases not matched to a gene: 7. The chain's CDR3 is CASSTGTGYANEQFF. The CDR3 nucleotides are TGTGCCAGTAGTACCGGGACAGGGTATGCCAATGAGCAGTTCTTC.

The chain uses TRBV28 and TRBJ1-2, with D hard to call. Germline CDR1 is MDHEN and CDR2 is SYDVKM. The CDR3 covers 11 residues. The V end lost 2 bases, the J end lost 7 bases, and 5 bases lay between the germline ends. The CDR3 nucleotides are TGTGCCAGCAGTTTAGTTAGTGGCTACACCTTC. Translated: CASSLVSGYTF.

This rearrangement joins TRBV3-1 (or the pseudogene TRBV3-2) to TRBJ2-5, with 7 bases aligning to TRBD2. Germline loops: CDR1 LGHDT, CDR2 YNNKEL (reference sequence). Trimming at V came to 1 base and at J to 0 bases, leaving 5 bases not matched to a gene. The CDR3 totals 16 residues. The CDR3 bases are TGTGCCAGCAGCCAAGGCAGAGCGGGGAACCAAGAGACCCAGTACTTC. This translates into CASSQGRAGNQETQYF.

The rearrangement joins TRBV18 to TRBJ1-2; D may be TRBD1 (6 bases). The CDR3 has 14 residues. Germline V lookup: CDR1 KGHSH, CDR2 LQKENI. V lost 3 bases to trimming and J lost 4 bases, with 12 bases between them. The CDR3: CASSPRDTAYGYTF. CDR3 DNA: TGTGCCAGCTCACCTCGGGACACGGCCTATGGCTACACCTTC.

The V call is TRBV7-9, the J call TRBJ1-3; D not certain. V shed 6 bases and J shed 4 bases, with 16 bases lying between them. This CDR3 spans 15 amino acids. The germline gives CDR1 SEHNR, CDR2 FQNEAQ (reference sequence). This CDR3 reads CASSPKRRLGNTIYF. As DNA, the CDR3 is TGTGCCAGCAGTCCCAAAAGGAGGTTAGGAAACACCATATATTTT.

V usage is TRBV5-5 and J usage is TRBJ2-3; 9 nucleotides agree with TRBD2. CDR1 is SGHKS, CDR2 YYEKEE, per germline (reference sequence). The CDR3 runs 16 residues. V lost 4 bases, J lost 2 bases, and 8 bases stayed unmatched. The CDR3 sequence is CASSPSSGALTDTQYF. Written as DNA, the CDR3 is TGTGCCAGCAGCCCTTCTAGCGGGGCACTCACAGATACGCAGTATTTT.

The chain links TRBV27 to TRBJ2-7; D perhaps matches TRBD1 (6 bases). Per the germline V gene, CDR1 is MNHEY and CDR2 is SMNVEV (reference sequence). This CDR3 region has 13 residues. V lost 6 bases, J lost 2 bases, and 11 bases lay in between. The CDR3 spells CASSRTATYEQYV. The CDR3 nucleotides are TGTGCCAGCAGCCGGACAGCGACCTACGAGCAGTACGTC.

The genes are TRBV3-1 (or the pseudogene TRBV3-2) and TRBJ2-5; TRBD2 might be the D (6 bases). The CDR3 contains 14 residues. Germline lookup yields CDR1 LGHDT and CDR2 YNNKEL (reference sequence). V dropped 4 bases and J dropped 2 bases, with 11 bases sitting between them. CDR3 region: CASSLSGEQETQYF. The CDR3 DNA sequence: TGTGCCAGCAGCCTTTCGGGGGAGCAAGAGACCCAGTACTTC.

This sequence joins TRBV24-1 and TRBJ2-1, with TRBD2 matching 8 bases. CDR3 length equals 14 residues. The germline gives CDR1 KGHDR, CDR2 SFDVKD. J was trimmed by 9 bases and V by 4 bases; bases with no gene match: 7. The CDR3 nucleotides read TGTGCCACCAGTGACGGGACAAGCGGGAGTGAGCAGTTCTTC. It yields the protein CATSDGTSGSEQFF.

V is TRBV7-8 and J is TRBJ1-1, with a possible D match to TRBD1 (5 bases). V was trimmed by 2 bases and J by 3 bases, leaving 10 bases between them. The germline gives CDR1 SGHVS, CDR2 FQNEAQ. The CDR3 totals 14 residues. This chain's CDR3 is CASSLLSQDTEAFF. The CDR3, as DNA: TGTGCCAGCAGCTTACTCTCACAGGACACTGAAGCTTTCTTT.

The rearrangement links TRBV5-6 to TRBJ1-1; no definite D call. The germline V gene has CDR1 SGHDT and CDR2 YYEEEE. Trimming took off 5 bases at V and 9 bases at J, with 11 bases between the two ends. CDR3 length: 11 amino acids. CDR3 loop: CASSYGEKAFF. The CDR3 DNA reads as TGTGCCAGCAGTTACGGTGAAAAAGCTTTCTTT.

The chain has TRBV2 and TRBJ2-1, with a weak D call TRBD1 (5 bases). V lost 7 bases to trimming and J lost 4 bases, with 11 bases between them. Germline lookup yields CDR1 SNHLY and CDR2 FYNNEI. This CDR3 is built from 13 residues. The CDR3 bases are TGTGCCAGCATCTTGACAGAGTACAATGAGCAGTTCTTC. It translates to CASILTEYNEQFF.

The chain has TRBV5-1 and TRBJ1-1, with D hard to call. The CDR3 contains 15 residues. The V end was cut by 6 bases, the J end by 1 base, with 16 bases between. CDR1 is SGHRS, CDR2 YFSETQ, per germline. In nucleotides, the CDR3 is TGCGCCAGCACCATAACCCTAGCCTCGAACACTGAAGCTTTCTTT. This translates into CASTITLASNTEAFF.

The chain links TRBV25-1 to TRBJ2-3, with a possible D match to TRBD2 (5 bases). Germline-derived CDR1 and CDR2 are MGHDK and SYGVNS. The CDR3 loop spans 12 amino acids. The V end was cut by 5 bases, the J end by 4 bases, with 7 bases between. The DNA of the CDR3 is TGTGCCAGCAGTACACTAGCAGATACGCAGTATTTT. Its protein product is CASSTLADTQYF.

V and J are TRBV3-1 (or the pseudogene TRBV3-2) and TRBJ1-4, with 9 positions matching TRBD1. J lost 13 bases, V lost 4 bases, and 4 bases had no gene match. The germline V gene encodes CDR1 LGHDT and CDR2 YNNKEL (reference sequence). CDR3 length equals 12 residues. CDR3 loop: CASSPRTGALFF. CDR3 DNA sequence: TGTGCCAGCAGCCCTAGGACAGGGGCACTGTTTTTT.

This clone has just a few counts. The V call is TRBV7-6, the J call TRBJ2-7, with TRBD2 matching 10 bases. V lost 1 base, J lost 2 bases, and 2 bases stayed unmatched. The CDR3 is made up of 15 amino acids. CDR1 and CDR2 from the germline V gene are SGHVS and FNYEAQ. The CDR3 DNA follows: TGTGCCAGCAGCTTAGGTAGCGGGGGGACCTACGAGCAGTACTTC. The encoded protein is CASSLGSGGTYEQYF.

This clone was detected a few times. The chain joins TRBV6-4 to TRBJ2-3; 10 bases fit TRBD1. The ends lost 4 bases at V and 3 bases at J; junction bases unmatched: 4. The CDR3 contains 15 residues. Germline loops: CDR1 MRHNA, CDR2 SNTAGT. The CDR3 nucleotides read TGTGCCAGCAGTGCGACAGGGGGCGGTACAGATACGCAGTATTTT. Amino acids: CASSATGGGTDTQYF.

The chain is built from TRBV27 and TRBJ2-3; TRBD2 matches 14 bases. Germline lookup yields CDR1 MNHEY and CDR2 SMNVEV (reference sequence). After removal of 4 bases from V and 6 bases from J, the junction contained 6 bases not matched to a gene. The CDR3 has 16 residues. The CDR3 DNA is TGTGCCAGCAGTTCGAGACTAGCGGGGGGGCCGGATACGCAGTATTTT. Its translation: CASSSRLAGGPDTQYF.

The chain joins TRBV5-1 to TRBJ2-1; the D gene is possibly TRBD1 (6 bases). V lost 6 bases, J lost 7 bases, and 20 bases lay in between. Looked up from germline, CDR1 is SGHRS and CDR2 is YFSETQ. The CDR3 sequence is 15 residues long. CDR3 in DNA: TGCGCCAGCAACGAGGGGACAAGGTCGGGGAATGAGCAGTTCTTC. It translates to CASNEGTRSGNEQFF.

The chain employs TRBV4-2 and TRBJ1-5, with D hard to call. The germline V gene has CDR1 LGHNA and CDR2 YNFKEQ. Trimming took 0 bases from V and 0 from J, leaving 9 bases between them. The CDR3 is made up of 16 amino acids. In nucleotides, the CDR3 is TGTGCCAGCAGCCAAGATGGGCAGTTTAGCAATCAGCCCCAGCATTTT. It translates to CASSQDGQFSNQPQHF.